The source of this T cell receptor (beta chain) is a study of blood T cell repertoires in COVID-19. Germline V CDR1 and CDR2: LGHDT, YNNKEL (reference sequence). V shed 2 bases and J shed 3 bases, with 10 bases lying between them. CDR3 length: 14 amino acids. This clone was recorded only once. The data were produced by immunoSEQ multiplex PCR, yet TCRdb's version contains in-frame clones alone and is incomplete. Of nearly 110,000 clones listed, 65% to 80% are singletons. The chain joins TRBV3-1 (or the pseudogene TRBV3-2) to TRBJ1-1, with TRBD1 as a possible D gene (5 bases). Sequenced material: peripheral blood. This receptor was taken from a man in his 70s with acute or convalescent COVID-19. The CDR3 nucleotides are TGTGCCAGCAGCCAACAGGACACTTACACTGAAGCTTTCTTT. This codes for CASSQQDTYTEAFF.